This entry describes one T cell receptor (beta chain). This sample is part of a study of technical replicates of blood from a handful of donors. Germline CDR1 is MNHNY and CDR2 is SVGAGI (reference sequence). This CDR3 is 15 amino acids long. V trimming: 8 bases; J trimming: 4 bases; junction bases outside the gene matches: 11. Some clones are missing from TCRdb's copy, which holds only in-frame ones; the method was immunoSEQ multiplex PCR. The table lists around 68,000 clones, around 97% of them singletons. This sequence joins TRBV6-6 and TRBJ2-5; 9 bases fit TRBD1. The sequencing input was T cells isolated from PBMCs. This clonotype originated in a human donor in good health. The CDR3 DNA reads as TGTGCCAGCCGAAGGGACAGGGTCCGTGGAGAGACCCAGTACTTC. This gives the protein CASRRDRVRGETQYF.